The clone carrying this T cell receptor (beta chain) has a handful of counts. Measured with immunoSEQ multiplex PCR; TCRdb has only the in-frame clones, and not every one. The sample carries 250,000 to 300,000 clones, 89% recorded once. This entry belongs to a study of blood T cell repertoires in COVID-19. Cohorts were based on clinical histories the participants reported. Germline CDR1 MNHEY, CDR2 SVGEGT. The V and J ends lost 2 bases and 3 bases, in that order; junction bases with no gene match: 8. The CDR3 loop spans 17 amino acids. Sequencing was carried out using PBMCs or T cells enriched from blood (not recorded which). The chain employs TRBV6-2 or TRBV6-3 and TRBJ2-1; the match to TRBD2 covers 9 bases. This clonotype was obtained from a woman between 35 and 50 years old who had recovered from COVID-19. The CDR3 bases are TGTGCCAGCAGTTACCCTCCGGGACTAGCACTCTACAATGAGCAGTTCTTC. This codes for CASSYPPGLALYNEQFF.